This T cell receptor beta chain was observed in a study of early T cells in non-severe SARS-CoV-2 infection (dated by TCRdb to about 2021). At the level of the whole study: Because TCR sequencing relied on bulk RNA taken from unsorted whole blood, pairing of alpha and beta chains was not possible.

This clonotype was counted ten times or more. Its cognate antigen has yet to be identified. Base qualities were left out, and no much larger clone turns up one base away. Points the paper makes about the study in general: VDJdb matching was skewed toward anti-spike CD8 responses and likely underestimated virus-specific expansions, missing private and CD4 specificities.

The V end loses 1 base and the J end loses 1 base, and a stretch of 2 bases separates them. CDR3 length: 12 amino acids, cysteine to phenylalanine. Only the CDR3 portion is preserved as DNA: 36 bases, with reading frame beginning at the first base. Reading the germline V gene gives CDR1 SGHAT and CDR2 FQNNGV. Set within a cohort of healthcare workers in London, UK, this nested case-control study involved weekly PCR testing of nasopharyngeal swabs along with blood sampling. Healthcare workers were recruited between 23 and 31 March 2020, during the week of the UK lockdown, and were followed weekly for up to roughly 16 weeks. The library was built by means of 5' RACE. Sequenced on a NextSeq 500. To correct for sequencing error and PCR bias, the TCR library protocol tagged individual cDNA molecules with unique molecular identifiers. Both TCR alpha and beta chains were sequenced, and tight co-correlation was observed between alpha and beta sequence abundances in each sample. The authors processed their data as follows. V gene, J gene and CDR3 annotation of TCR sequences was performed with Decombinator V4. Expanded TCRs were defined as changing significantly between any two time points under a Poisson model with p below 0.0001. TCR abundances were normalised to the total number of TCRs sequenced per sample and were expressed as counts per million. TRAV1-2 paired with TRAJ12, TRAJ20 or TRAJ33 defined MAIT TCRs, while TRAV10 paired with TRAJ18 defined iNKT TCRs. A search of VDJdb, accessed on 1 November 2021, was run for TCRs annotated to CMV, EBV and SARS-CoV-2, with TCRs annotated for multiple antigens excluded. TCRdb's own reprocessing of the public reads used fastp at Q25 and MiXCR and kept productive beta chains. Each entry is one CDR3 protein sequence, shown with its most common DNA and genes. Here the V and J calls rest on TCRdb's processing, not on the authors' analysis. This sample comprises more than 20,000 distinct CDR3 sequences, almost 4.5% of them detected only once. The ten top clones hold 5.5% to 6.5% of the sample.

Sequencing used whole blood. The V and J segments used are TRBV11-2 and TRBJ2-7; no D gene call is confident. The sequence came from an adult who was a healthcare worker with PCR-confirmed SARS-CoV-2 infection or an uninfected control (not recorded which). The CDR3 amino acid sequence is: CASSLGSYEQYF. DNA sequence: TGTGCCAGCAGCTTAGGGTCCTACGAGCAGTACTTC.